This TCR beta chain was documented in a study of long-term antiretroviral therapy in people with HIV. On the study more broadly: It was about a decade before the 2015 immediate-ART recommendation that the earliest samples were taken. Study-level points and caveats: HIV repertoires had narrower CDR3 length ranges than controls. Clonal expansions arising prior to ART prevailed in the repertoire at every time point. Even long-term ART left TRB diversity below transplant donor controls, despite gains.

Notes on this clone: Its target is not known.

At survey level, the immunoSEQ assay was run in its v3.0 version. Measured with immunoSEQ multiplex PCR; TCRdb has only the in-frame clones, and not every one. The sample carries 21,000 or so clones, about 88% recorded once. The origin of this receptor is a man in his 60s with HIV. The sequenced sample was unsorted PBMCs, obtained 2.3 years after starting antiretroviral therapy.

CDR3 loop: CASSYDPARNTIYF. The CDR3 nucleotides read TGTGCCAGCAGTTACGATCCAGCGCGAAACACCATATATTTT. J is TRBJ1-3 and V is TRBV6-5; D is unresolved. V lost 2 bases to trimming and J lost 5 bases, with 10 bases between them. The germline V gene encodes CDR1 MNHEY and CDR2 SVGAGI. The CDR3 covers 14 residues.